The 14 T cell receptor beta chains given below trace back to one sample, sequenced in a study of somatic mutations in cytotoxic T cells in rheumatoid arthritis. Profiled with immunoSEQ multiplex PCR; TCRdb holds only in-frame clones, not every one. The sample gives fewer than 8,500 clones, more than 65% of which show up once; under 40% is in the top ten. The sample was CD8+ T cells sorted from blood. The source is an adult with rheumatoid arthritis.

This clone was counted only a few times. The chain recombines TRBV14 with TRBJ2-1, with D possibly TRBD1 on 6 matching bases. Trimming cost V 6 bases and J 13 bases, with 22 bases left between them. CDR1 and CDR2 from the germline V gene are SGHDN and FVKESK. There are 14 residues in the CDR3. The CDR3 DNA is TGTGCCAGCAGTCGGACAGAAAGTTCCCTACCTCAGTTCTTC. This codes for CASSRTESSLPQFF.

This chain uses TRBV9 with TRBJ2-5; 9 bases are a match to TRBD2. CDR1 SGDLS and CDR2 YYNGEE come from the germline V gene. V lost 4 bases to trimming and J lost 1 base; unmatched junction nucleotides: 8. The CDR3 spans 16 residues. For the CDR3, the DNA is TGTGCCAGCAGCATAGATAGCGGGAGACCCCAAGAGACCCAGTACTTC. Protein product: CASSIDSGRPQETQYF.

This chain connects TRBV9 to TRBJ2-1, with D tentatively TRBD2 (5 bases). CDR1 is SGDLS and CDR2 is YYNGEE in the germline V gene. The CDR3 has 17 residues. Trimming shortened V by 0 bases and J by 3 bases, and 16 bases separated the two germline ends. CDR3 loop: CASSVAGRRNFYNEQFF. CDR3 coding DNA: TGTGCCAGCAGCGTAGCAGGACGGAGGAACTTCTACAATGAGCAGTTCTTC.

This clone has a single count. The chain carries TRBV5-6 and TRBJ2-1, with a possible D match to TRBD2 (6 bases). CDR1 SGHDT and CDR2 YYEEEE come from the germline V gene. The CDR3 contains 12 residues. The V end lost 0 bases, the J end lost 14 bases, and 12 bases lay between the germline ends. The CDR3 DNA follows: TGTGCCAGCAGCTTGGGCGGGGCGTTCAAGTTCTTC. It yields the protein CASSLGGAFKFF. Filled out from reference TRBV5-6 and TRBJ2-1, the complete variable domain reads DAGVTQSPTHLIKTRGQQVTLRCSPKSGHDTVSWYQQALGQGPQFIFQYYEEEERQRGNFPDRFSGHQFPNYSSELNVNALLLGDSALYLCASSLGGAFKFFGPGTRLTVL.

Here the CDR3 reads CASSQERRDTQYF. The CDR3 nucleotides read TGCGCCAGCAGCCAAGAGAGGCGGGATACGCAGTATTTT. The genes are TRBV4-1 and TRBJ2-3, with D uncertain. This CDR3 is 13 amino acids long. Germline V gives CDR1 MGHRA, CDR2 YSYEKL. The V and J ends lost 0 bases and 6 bases respectively, with 7 bases between them.

This rearrangement joins TRBV5-1 to TRBJ1-6, with 8 bases identical to TRBD1. The CDR3 consists of 14 residues. Germline loops: CDR1 SGHRS, CDR2 YFSETQ. The V and J ends lost 6 bases and 4 bases, in that order; junction bases with no gene match: 3. Here the CDR3 reads CASTRTGYNSPLHF. The CDR3 bases are TGCGCCAGCACGCGGACAGGGTATAATTCACCCCTCCACTTT.

This clone was detected only a few times. The V gene is TRBV4-3, the J gene TRBJ2-1, with unresolved D. V shed 2 bases and J shed 4 bases, with 12 bases lying between them. The germline gives CDR1 LGHNA, CDR2 YSLEER. The CDR3 is made up of 15 amino acids. This chain's CDR3 is CASSQSPSSYNEQFF. DNA of the CDR3: TGCGCCAGCAGCCAATCCCCCTCCAGTTACAATGAGCAGTTCTTC.

The gene calls are TRBV28 and TRBJ2-2; no firm D call. Between the trimmed V and J ends, which lost 5 bases and 6 bases, there was a span of 10 bases. Germline V CDR1 and CDR2: MDHEN, SYDVKM. CDR3 length equals 13 residues. The CDR3 spells CASSLQSAGELFF. CDR3 coding DNA: TGTGCCAGCAGTCTCCAGAGCGCCGGGGAGCTGTTTTTT.

This clone came up once. The rearrangement joins TRBV4-2 to TRBJ2-3; 8 bases agree with TRBD1. CDR1 LGHNA and CDR2 YNFKEQ come from the germline V gene. V shed 0 bases and J 6 bases; nucleotides not matched to a gene: 8. The CDR3 totals 16 residues. This CDR3 is CASSQDAGQGADTQYF. CDR3 nucleotide sequence: TGTGCCAGCAGCCAAGATGCGGGGCAGGGGGCCGATACGCAGTATTTT.

The chain has TRBV5-5 and TRBJ1-1, with D unclear. With 3 bases removed from V and 5 bases from J, the gap between germline ends came to 14 bases. Germline assignment: CDR1 SGHKS and CDR2 YYEKEE (reference sequence). The CDR3 is made up of 14 amino acids. The CDR3 spells CASSYFRPGTEAFF. CDR3 in DNA: TGTGCCAGCAGCTATTTCCGGCCTGGGACTGAAGCTTTCTTT.

V is TRBV2 and J is TRBJ2-1; D remains unclear. The CDR3 contains 12 residues. Between the trimmed V and J ends, which lost 2 bases and 7 bases, there was a span of 6 bases. Germline CDR1 and CDR2: SNHLY and FYNNEI. CDR3 bases: TGTGCCAGCAGTGAATCAGGAAATGAGCAGTTCTTC. Translated: CASSESGNEQFF.

The rearrangement uses TRBV30 and TRBJ2-7; tentatively, D is TRBD1 (5 bases). CDR1 and CDR2 (germline): GTSNPN, SVGIG (reference sequence). V was shortened by 5 bases and J by 3 bases, with 17 bases between the two germline ends. This CDR3 has 14 residues. The CDR3, as DNA: TGTGCCTGGTCCAGGGCCACTGGGGACTACGAGCAGTACTTC. Protein: CAWSRATGDYEQYF.

This chain links TRBV6-4 with TRBJ2-2, with D uncertain. Trimming stripped 0 bases from V and 3 bases from J, with 8 bases between. The CDR3 covers 15 residues. Germline V lookup: CDR1 MRHNA, CDR2 SNTAGT. This CDR3 reads CASSDSLDDTGELFF. DNA of the CDR3: TGTGCCAGCAGTGACTCCTTGGATGACACCGGGGAGCTGTTTTTT.

The chain employs TRBV7-9 and TRBJ2-7, with 9 bases lining up with TRBD1. The CDR3 has 11 residues. Germline trimming cut 5 bases from V and 13 bases from J; bases unmatched to any gene: 6. Germline CDR1 reads SEHNR; CDR2 reads FQNEAQ (reference sequence). The CDR3 region is CASSPGDRAYF. The CDR3 DNA sequence: TGTGCCAGCAGCCCGGGGGACAGGGCTTACTTC.